Sequencing of this T cell receptor (beta chain) was carried out in a study of Tregs in tolerant kidney transplant recipients. The germline V gene encodes CDR1 KGHSH and CDR2 LQKENI. Trimming cost V 2 bases and J 8 bases, with 13 bases left between them. The CDR3 loop spans 14 amino acids. This clone has just one count. Assay: immunoSEQ multiplex PCR; the TCRdb copy retains only in-frame clones and omits some. The sample holds roughly 250,000 clones; approximately 84% are singletons and the top ten take approximately 0.69%. The sequenced material came from CD4+ T cells from blood. The J gene is TRBJ2-1, the V gene TRBV18; a possible D gene is TRBD2 (7 bases). This receptor was taken from a human donor in good health. The CDR3 is CASSPGGGRHEQFF. DNA of the CDR3: TGTGCCAGCTCACCAGGCGGGGGCAGGCATGAGCAGTTCTTC. The full variable domain, with the rest looked up from reference TRBV18 and TRBJ2-1, is NAGVMQNPRHLVRRRGQEARLRCSPMKGHSHVYWYRQLPEEGLKFMVYLQKENIIDESGMPKERFSAEFPKEGPSILRIQQVVRGDSAAYFCASSPGGGRHEQFFGPGTRLTVL.